A single sample gave rise to the 9 T cell receptor beta chains below, sequenced in a study of T cell responses to AZD1222 COVID-19 vaccine. Repertoires were generated with immunoSEQ multiplex PCR, while TCRdb's copy carries only in-frame clones and drops some. The sample comprises more than 150,000 clones, roughly nine tenths of which are singletons, and 1.5% rests with the top ten. Sequencing used peripheral blood, obtained 28 days after the second AZD1222 dose. These receptors originate from an adult who received the AZD1222 COVID-19 vaccine.

J is TRBJ1-2 and V is TRBV30; D call uncertain. The V and J ends lost 4 bases and 5 bases respectively, with 14 bases between them. CDR1 is GTSNPN, CDR2 SVGIG, per germline (reference sequence). The CDR3 loop spans 13 amino acids. The CDR3 nucleotides read TGTGCCTGGACGCACCCGCAGGTTTATGGCTACACCTTC. It codes for CAWTHPQVYGYTF.

V gene TRBV5-4 combines with J gene TRBJ2-5; no reliable D call. Trimming stripped 5 bases from V and 2 bases from J, with 13 bases between. The length of the CDR3 is 14 residues. Germline values: CDR1 SGHNT, CDR2 YYREEE (reference sequence). In DNA, the CDR3 is TGTGCCAGCAGACCTGAAGGGTATCAAGAGACCCAGTACTTC. It specifies CASRPEGYQETQYF.

The chain couples TRBV27 to TRBJ1-1, with D perhaps TRBD1 (5 bases). Looked up from germline, CDR1 is MNHEY and CDR2 is SMNVEV (reference sequence). The CDR3 loop spans 14 amino acids. Trimming took off 4 bases at V and 5 bases at J, with 14 bases between the two ends. CDR3: CASSSGRGTTEAFF. CDR3 coding DNA: TGTGCCAGCAGTTCGGGACGGGGTACTACTGAAGCTTTCTTT.

CDR3 coding DNA: TGTGCCAGCAGCCAAGATCTAGGGGGAGGTGAAAAACTGTTTTTT. Amino acids: CASSQDLGGGEKLFF. The chain joins TRBV4-2 to TRBJ1-4, with D tentatively TRBD1 (6 bases). Trimming cost V 0 bases and J 7 bases, with 12 bases left between them. The germline V gene has CDR1 LGHNA and CDR2 YNFKEQ. The CDR3 has 15 residues.

The rearrangement uses TRBV5-1 and TRBJ1-4; D is perhaps TRBD1 (6 bases). V lost 0 bases, J lost 6 bases, and 12 bases lay in between. The CDR3 has 15 residues. The germline V gene has CDR1 SGHRS and CDR2 YFSETQ. This CDR3 reads CASSLDPDRHEKLFF. DNA of the CDR3: TGCGCCAGCAGCTTGGACCCCGACAGGCATGAAAAACTGTTTTTT. The whole variable domain, filled in from reference TRBV5-1 and TRBJ1-4, reads KAGVTQTPRYLIKTRGQQVTLSCSPISGHRSVSWYQQTPGQGLQFLFEYFSETQRNKGNFPGRFSGRQFSNSRSEMNVSTLELGDSALYLCASSLDPDRHEKLFFGSGTQLSVL.

The genes are TRBV6-4 and TRBJ1-5, with a possible D match to TRBD1 (5 bases). Germline V gives CDR1 MRHNA, CDR2 SNTAGT. CDR3 length equals 13 residues. The V end lost 4 bases, the J end lost 3 bases, and 7 bases lay between the germline ends. The CDR3 spells CASSVRVNQPQHF. The CDR3 DNA follows: TGTGCCAGCAGTGTCAGGGTCAATCAGCCCCAGCATTTT.

The V and J genes are TRBV6-5 and TRBJ2-2; D gene uncertain. Trimming took off 6 bases at V and 2 bases at J, with 13 bases between the two ends. Per the germline V gene, CDR1 is MNHEY and CDR2 is SVGAGI. This CDR3 comprises 15 residues. The CDR3 here is CASSQAARNTGELFF. In nucleotides, the CDR3 is TGTGCCAGCAGCCAGGCGGCAAGAAACACCGGGGAGCTGTTTTTT.

V usage is TRBV7-2 and J usage is TRBJ2-3; D tentatively fits TRBD1 or TRBD2 (7 bases each). V was clipped by 3 bases and J by 2 bases, with 12 bases between them. In germline, CDR1 is SGHTA, CDR2 FQGNSA. CDR3 length equals 15 residues. The CDR3 region is CASSLGGTATDTQYF. Here the CDR3 DNA reads TGTGCCAGCAGCTTGGGGGGGACAGCCACAGATACGCAGTATTTT.

J is TRBJ1-3 and V is TRBV7-9; D ambiguous. The CDR3 contains 14 residues. Trimming removed 5 bases from V and 0 bases from J, with 8 bases in between. In germline, CDR1 is SEHNR, CDR2 FQNEAQ (reference sequence). The CDR3 loop reads CASSVHGSGNTIYF. The DNA for the CDR3 is TGTGCCAGCAGCGTCCACGGCTCTGGAAACACCATATATTTT.